The 5 T cell receptor beta chains listed next were all sequenced from one sample in a study of T cell repertoires in cytomegalovirus infection (dated by TCRdb to between 2018 and 2021). Reads for this sample came from an Illumina HiSeq 1500. In-frame beta chains were kept once TCRdb had trimmed the public reads at Q25 with fastp and called clones with MiXCR. Each entry is one CDR3 protein sequence, shown with its most common DNA and genes. For this sample there are roughly 630,000 distinct CDR3 sequences; 20% to 25% appear just once. The ten largest clonotypes hold roughly 8% of the sample. The source material was CD8+ T cells from PBMCs. The source of these receptors is a human donor in good health (CMV status not recorded). Some clones in this sample may be carry-over from other donors' samples.

V and J are TRBV5-8 and TRBJ2-5; no clear D gene. V lost 0 bases to trimming and J lost 4 bases, with 10 bases between them. The CDR3 is 14 residues long. Germline lookup yields CDR1 SGHTS and CDR2 YDEGEE. The CDR3 reads CASSLADLIETQYF. CDR3 bases: TGTGCCAGCAGCTTGGCCGACCTTATAGAGACCCAGTACTTC.

Notes on this clonotype: Given a much more abundant clone one base away, this may be a read error. V is TRBV28 and J is TRBJ2-5; possible D gene TRBD2, 5 bases. V was shortened by 4 bases and J by 7 bases, with 25 bases between the two germline ends. From germline, CDR1 is MDHEN and CDR2 SYDVKM. This CDR3 contains 17 residues. The CDR3 protein is CASSSPPRGPAPGTQYF. For the CDR3, the DNA is TGTGCCAGCAGTTCCCCCCCCCGAGGGCCGGCACCTGGGACCCAGTACTTC.

This chain connects TRBV5-5 to TRBJ2-2; tentative D call: TRBD2 (5 bases). Germline CDR1 reads SGHKS; CDR2 reads YYEKEE (reference sequence). Trimming removed 0 bases at V and 1 base at J, with 13 bases between. The CDR3 is made up of 17 amino acids. The CDR3 DNA is TGTGCCAGCAGCTTGGAAGAGGGCAACCGGAACACCGGGGAGCTGTTTTTT. Its protein product is CASSLEEGNRNTGELFF.

This clonotype was counted between two and nine times. The rearrangement joins TRBV11-2 to TRBJ2-2; D gene ambiguous. The germline V gene has CDR1 SGHAT and CDR2 FQNNGV. The CDR3 covers 15 residues. Deletions cut 1 base from V and 4 bases from J, with 10 bases between. CDR3 DNA sequence: TGTGCCAGCAGCTTAGTAATGTCGGGCACCGGGGAGCTGTTTTTT. Translating it yields CASSLVMSGTGELFF.

This clonotype was observed a handful of times. The genes are TRBV10-3 and TRBJ2-7, with 11 positions matching TRBD2. V shed 0 bases and J 7 bases; nucleotides not matched to a gene: 8. The germline V gene has CDR1 ENHRY and CDR2 SYGVKD. CDR3 length equals 16 residues. This chain's CDR3 is CAISESLKGTSGEQYV. CDR3 DNA sequence: TGTGCCATCAGTGAGTCCTTAAAAGGGACTAGCGGTGAGCAGTACGTC.